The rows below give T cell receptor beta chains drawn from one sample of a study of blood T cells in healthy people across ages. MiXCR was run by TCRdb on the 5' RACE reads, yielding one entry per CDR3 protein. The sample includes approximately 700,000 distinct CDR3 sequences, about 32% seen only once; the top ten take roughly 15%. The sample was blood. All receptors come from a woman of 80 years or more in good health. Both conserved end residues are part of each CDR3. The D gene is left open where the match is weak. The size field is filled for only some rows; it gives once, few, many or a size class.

TGCAGTGCTCCAAACCTAGCGGAGAGCTCCTACAATGAGCAGTTCTTC | CSAPNLAESSYNEQFF | TRBJ2-1 | many | TRBV20-1 | 16 | TRBD2
TGCAGTGCTGCCGCTCGAACAGGGAGGAGGCACCAGCCCCAGCATTTT | CSAAARTGRRHQPQHF | TRBJ1-5 | NA | TRBV20-1 | 16 | NA
TGTGCCAGCAGTTCCCAGCGGGGGGTACAGTACGAGCAGTACTTC | CASSSQRGVQYEQYF | TRBJ2-7 | once | TRBV28 | 15 | TRBD2
TGTGCCAGCAGCCAAGAGTGGCAATCCAATGAGCAGTTCTTC | CASSQEWQSNEQFF | TRBJ2-1 | NA | TRBV3-1 | 14 | NA
TGCAGTGCTAGAGTCCAACAGACCTTC | CSARVQQTF | TRBJ1-2 | few | TRBV20-1 | 9 | NA
TGTGCCAGCAGTTTAAGGGGCCACTCTGGAAACACCATATATTTT | CASSLRGHSGNTIYF | TRBJ1-3 | NA | TRBV12-3/TRBV12-4 | 15 | NA
TGCAGTGCTAGTCCGGGACCCTGGAAGCGCACTGAAGCTTTCTTT | CSASPGPWKRTEAFF | TRBJ1-1 | many | TRBV20-1 | 15 | NA
TGTGCCAGCAGTCAACTAGCGAGAGCAGATGTGCAGTATTTT | CASSQLARADVQYF | TRBJ2-3 | NA | TRBV12-3/TRBV12-4 | 14 | TRBD2
TGTGCCAGCAGCCTTAGTCCGGGACAGATCTTTCTCGAGCAGTACTTC | CASSLSPGQIFLEQYF | TRBJ2-7 | many | TRBV5-8 | 16 | TRBD1
TGTGCCAGCAGCTCGAACGACGGGGGAGAGACCCAGTACTTC | CASSSNDGGETQYF | TRBJ2-5 | once | TRBV7-2 | 14 | NA
TGTGCCAGCAGCCAAGATTCGGCCAGGGGGCGCGCCGGGGAGCTGTTTTTT | CASSQDSARGRAGELFF | TRBJ2-2 | NA | TRBV3-1 | 17 | TRBD1
TGCGCCAGCAGCGAGCGGGACAGGGGTCGCGAGCAGTACTTC | CASSERDRGREQYF | TRBJ2-7 | NA | TRBV4-1 | 14 | TRBD1
TGCAGTGCTAGAGATCCCCGCCAGGGACCCATAGATACGCAGTATTTT | CSARDPRQGPIDTQYF | TRBJ2-3 | many | TRBV20-1 | 16 | NA
TGTGCCTGGAGTGCAAAGGACAGGTCAGTCTCCACTGAAGCTTTCTTT | CAWSAKDRSVSTEAFF | TRBJ1-1 | few | TRBV30 | 16 | TRBD1
TGCGCCAGCAGCTTGGCGGGGACTAGCGATACGCAGTATTTT | CASSLAGTSDTQYF | TRBJ2-3 | NA | TRBV5-1 | 14 | TRBD2
TGTGCCAGCAGTTTAGATGGCCTGGGGAACACTGAAGCTTTCTTT | CASSLDGLGNTEAFF | TRBJ1-1 | many | TRBV12-3/TRBV12-4 | 15 | NA
TGCAGTGCTAGACTTGACAGTTCTGGGGCCAACGTCCTGACTTTC | CSARLDSSGANVLTF | TRBJ2-6 | many | TRBV20-1 | 15 | NA
TGTGCCAGCAGCGGGAGGCTCCTGAACACTGAAGCTTTCTTT | CASSGRLLNTEAFF | TRBJ1-1 | NA | TRBV4-2 | 14 | NA
TGCAGTGCTAGAAACCTAGACAGGTCATACAATGAGCAGTTCTTC | CSARNLDRSYNEQFF | TRBJ2-1 | many | TRBV20-1 | 15 | NA
TGTGCCAGCAGTTCGCATAGCAATCAGCCCCAGCATTTT | CASSSHSNQPQHF | TRBJ1-5 | NA | TRBV2 | 13 | NA
TGCGCCAGCAGCCAAGGGGACACTTATCAGCCCCAGCATTTT | CASSQGDTYQPQHF | TRBJ1-5 | few | TRBV4-3 | 14 | NA
TGTGCCAGCAGCGTAGACCCAGGAGCGAACACCGGGGAGCTGTTTTTT | CASSVDPGANTGELFF | TRBJ2-2 | NA | TRBV9 | 16 | NA
TGTGTCAGCAGCCCTGCCCCCGGAGAGACCCAGTACTTC | CVSSPAPGETQYF | TRBJ2-5 | NA | TRBV7-2 | 13 | NA
TGTGCCAGCAGTAAGCACACTGAAGAGACCCAGTACTTC | CASSKHTEETQYF | TRBJ2-5 | many | TRBV6-2/TRBV6-3 | 13 | NA
TGCAGTGCTAGCCGACGCGGGGGGAATGAGCAGTTCTTC | CSASRRGGNEQFF | TRBJ2-1 | few | TRBV20-1 | 13 | TRBD2
TGTGCCAGCAGTTACGGGCCTGAAGCTTTCTTT | CASSYGPEAFF | TRBJ1-1 | once | TRBV6-5 | 11 | NA
TGTGCCAGCAAAGCAGGGTATAATTCACCCCTCCACTTT | CASKAGYNSPLHF | TRBJ1-6 | NA | TRBV6-6 | 13 | NA
TGCGCCAGCAGCTTTTCGACCGGCGGGGGTTCACCCCTCCACTTT | CASSFSTGGGSPLHF | TRBJ1-6 | many | TRBV5-1 | 15 | NA
TGTGCCAGCAGCTTAGGACAGGGGCGAGGCTACACCTTC | CASSLGQGRGYTF | TRBJ1-2 | many | TRBV7-2 | 13 | TRBD1
TGCGCCAGCAGCCAAGATTCTCGGGGGGGAAGCACAGATACGCAGTATTTT | CASSQDSRGGSTDTQYF | TRBJ2-3 | many | TRBV4-3 | 17 | TRBD2
TGTGCCAGCAGTTCAATCCCCCCCGGGACAGGGACTTCACCCCTCCACTTT | CASSSIPPGTGTSPLHF | TRBJ1-6 | NA | TRBV28 | 17 | TRBD1
TGCGCCAGCAGCCAAGAACAAAGACGGCACCCCCACAATGAGCAGTTCTTC | CASSQEQRRHPHNEQFF | TRBJ2-1 | many | TRBV4-1 | 17 | NA
TGTGCTAGCAGCCCCAGTGGCGGTAGCGAGGAGACCCAGTACTTC | CASSPSGGSEETQYF | TRBJ2-5 | NA | TRBV7-7 | 15 | NA
TGTGCCAGCAGTTTAATTATGTCAGGGGCTAATTCACCCCTCCACTTT | CASSLIMSGANSPLHF | TRBJ1-6 | NA | TRBV28 | 16 | NA
TGCGCCAGCAGCGAGCCCGGGACCCCCGGGGCCCAGTACTTC | CASSEPGTPGAQYF | TRBJ2-5 | NA | TRBV5-1 | 14 | NA